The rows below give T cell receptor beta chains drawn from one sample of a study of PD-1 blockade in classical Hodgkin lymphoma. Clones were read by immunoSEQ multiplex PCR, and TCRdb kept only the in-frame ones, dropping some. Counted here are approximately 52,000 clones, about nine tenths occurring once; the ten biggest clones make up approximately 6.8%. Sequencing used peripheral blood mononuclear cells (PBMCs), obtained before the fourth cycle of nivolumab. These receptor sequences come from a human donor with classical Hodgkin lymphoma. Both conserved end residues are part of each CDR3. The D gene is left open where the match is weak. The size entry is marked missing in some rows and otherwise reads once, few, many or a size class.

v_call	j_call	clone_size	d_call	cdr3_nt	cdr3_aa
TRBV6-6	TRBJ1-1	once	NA	TGTGCCAGCAGTGCCCAGGGGAACACTGAAGCTTTCTTT	CASSAQGNTEAFF
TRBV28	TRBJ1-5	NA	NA	TGTGCCAGCAGCCAGACCGATAGCAATCAGCCCCAGCATTTT	CASSQTDSNQPQHF
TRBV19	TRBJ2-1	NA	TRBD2	TGTGCCAGCAAGCGCGGGAGGGCCTTAGGGCCGCAGTTCTTC	CASKRGRALGPQFF
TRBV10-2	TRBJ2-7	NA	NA	TGCGCCAGCAGTGTGGGCGCCTACGAGCAGTACTTC	CASSVGAYEQYF
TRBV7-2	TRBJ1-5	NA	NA	TGTGCCAGCAGCGATTCAGGGCCTAATCAGCCCCAGCATTTT	CASSDSGPNQPQHF
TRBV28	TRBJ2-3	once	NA	TGTGCCAGCAGTTTAACTCCCGGGTCAGATACGCAGTATTTT	CASSLTPGSDTQYF
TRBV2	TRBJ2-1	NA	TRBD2	TGTGCCAGCACGCGGGAGGGTTACAATGAGCAGTTCTTC	CASTREGYNEQFF
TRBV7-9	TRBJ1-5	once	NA	TGTGCCAGCAGCCGATTAGGTCAGCCCCAGCATTTT	CASSRLGQPQHF
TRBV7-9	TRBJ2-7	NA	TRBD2	TGTGCCAGCAGCCGAATTCAGGCGGGAGCCCCCTACGAGCAGTACTTC	CASSRIQAGAPYEQYF
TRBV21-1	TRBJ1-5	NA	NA	TGTGCCAGCAGCAAAGTGAGACGGAATCAGCCCCAGCATTTT	CASSKVRRNQPQHF
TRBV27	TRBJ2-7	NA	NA	TGTGCCAGCAAAGCGGCGGGGATCACCTACGAGCAGTACTTC	CASKAAGITYEQYF
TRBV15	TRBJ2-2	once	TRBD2	TGTGCCACCAGCAGAGTCCGGGCAGCGGGAGTCAGTGGGAGCACCGGGGAGCTGTTTTTT	CATSRVRAAGVSGSTGELFF
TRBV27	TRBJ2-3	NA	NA	TGTGCCAGCAGTTTCGGCTGGAGTGGCACAGATACGCAGTATTTT	CASSFGWSGTDTQYF
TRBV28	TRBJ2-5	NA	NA	TGTGCCAGCACCAAGTGGGGGGAGCAAGAGACCCAGTACTTC	CASTKWGEQETQYF
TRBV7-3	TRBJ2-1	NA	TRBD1	TGTGCCAGCAGCTTAACATCCGGGACAGGGGCCTACAATGAGCAGTTCTTC	CASSLTSGTGAYNEQFF
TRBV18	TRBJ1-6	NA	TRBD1	TGTGCCAGCTCACCCTCCATCGCTTCGACAGGGAATTCACCCCTCCACTTT	CASSPSIASTGNSPLHF
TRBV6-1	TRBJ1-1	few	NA	TGTGCCATCTTCACGAACACTGAAGCTTTCTTT	CAIFTNTEAFF
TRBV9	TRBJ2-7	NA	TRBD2	TGTGCCAGCAGCGAAAGCGGGAGGGGCGAGCAGTACTTC	CASSESGRGEQYF
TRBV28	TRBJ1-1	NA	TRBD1	TGTGCCAGCAGTTTTACCAGGGGGCTCACTGAAGCTTTCTTT	CASSFTRGLTEAFF
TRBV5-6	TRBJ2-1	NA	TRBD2	TGTGCCAGCAGCTTGGCCGTTGGACTAGCGGATGTCAATGAGCAGTTCTTC	CASSLAVGLADVNEQFF
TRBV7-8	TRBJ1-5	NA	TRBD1	TGTGCCAGCAGTGGGACAGGTTGGGAGGATCAGCCCCAGCATTTT	CASSGTGWEDQPQHF
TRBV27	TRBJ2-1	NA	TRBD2	TGTGCCAGCAGTTTAGGACTAGCGGCCTACAATGAGCAGTTCTTC	CASSLGLAAYNEQFF
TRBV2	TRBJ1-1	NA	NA	TGTGCCAGCAGTGCCTGGGGGCCGAACACTGAAGCTTTCTTT	CASSAWGPNTEAFF
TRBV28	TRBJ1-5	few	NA	TGTGCCAGCAGTTTACACAACAATCAGCCCCAGCATTTT	CASSLHNNQPQHF
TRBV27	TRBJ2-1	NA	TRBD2	TGTGCCAGCACCCGAGGCGGAGCGGGGGTCTCCTACAATGAGCAGTTCTTC	CASTRGGAGVSYNEQFF
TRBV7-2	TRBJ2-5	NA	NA	TGTGCCAGCAGCTTAGTGGAGGGGCTGGGGGAGACCCAGTACTTC	CASSLVEGLGETQYF
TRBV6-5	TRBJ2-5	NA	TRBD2	TGTGCCAGCAGTTCCACTAGCGGGGGGGCCGTCGAGACCCAGTACTTC	CASSSTSGGAVETQYF
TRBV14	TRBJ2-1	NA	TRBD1	TGTGCCAGCAGCCGCCGGACAGGGGGAAGCTACAATGAGCAGTTCTTC	CASSRRTGGSYNEQFF
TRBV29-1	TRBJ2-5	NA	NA	TGCAGCGTTGTTGAGCAGACCCAGTACTTC	CSVVEQTQYF
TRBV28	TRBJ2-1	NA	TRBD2	TGTGCCAGCAGTTTCCCTCCTAGTCGGGGAGGGAACAATGAGCAGTTCTTC	CASSFPPSRGGNNEQFF
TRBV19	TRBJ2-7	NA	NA	TGTGCCAGTAGTATTCGTCTCGAATCCTACGAGCAGTACTTC	CASSIRLESYEQYF
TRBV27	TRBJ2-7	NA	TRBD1	TGTGCCAGCAGTCGCCGGGGACAGGGTACCTACGAGCAGTACTTC	CASSRRGQGTYEQYF
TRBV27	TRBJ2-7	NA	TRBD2	TGTGCCAGCAGTTGGACTAGCGGGTCCTACGAGCAGTACTTC	CASSWTSGSYEQYF
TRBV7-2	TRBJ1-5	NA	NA	TGTGCCAGCAGCCCTATTCGGGGGAGGTCCAATCAGCCCCAGCATTTT	CASSPIRGRSNQPQHF
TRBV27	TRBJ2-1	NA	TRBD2	TGTGCCAGCAGCGCGGGAGGGCCGTTTTATGAGCAGTTCTTC	CASSAGGPFYEQFF
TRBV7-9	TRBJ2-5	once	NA	TGTGCCAGCAGCTTAGAGAGGGTACCAGAGACCCAGTACTTC	CASSLERVPETQYF
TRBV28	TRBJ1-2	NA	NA	TGTGCCAGCAGGACAGGCGCTGGCTACACCTTC	CASRTGAGYTF
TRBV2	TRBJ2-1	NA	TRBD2	TGTGCCAGCAGTCCAAGGGCGGGAGGGCTTCATGAGCAGTTCTTC	CASSPRAGGLHEQFF
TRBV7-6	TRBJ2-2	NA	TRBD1	TGTGCCAGCAGCTCGCGACAGGGGCTCGGGGAGCTGTTTTTT	CASSSRQGLGELFF
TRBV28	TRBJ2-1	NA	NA	TGTGCCAGCAGTCCCTCCTACAATGAGCAGTTCTTC	CASSPSYNEQFF
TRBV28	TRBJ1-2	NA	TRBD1	TGTGCCAGCAGTTCTATGGGGACAGGGGGAAACTATGGCTACACCTTC	CASSSMGTGGNYGYTF
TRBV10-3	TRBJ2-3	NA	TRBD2	TGTGCCATCAGTGAGGGGCGGGAGGGTGCGGATACGCAGTATTTT	CAISEGREGADTQYF
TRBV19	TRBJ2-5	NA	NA	TGTGCCAGTAGTATAGAAGCACTCCAACTGACCCAGTACTTC	CASSIEALQLTQYF
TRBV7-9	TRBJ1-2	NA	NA	TGTGCCAGCAGCGGGCCGAACAGTTCTAGCTATGGCTACACCTTC	CASSGPNSSSYGYTF
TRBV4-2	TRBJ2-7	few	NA	TGTGCCAGCAGCCAAGATGTGGGGGACGAGCAGTACTTC	CASSQDVGDEQYF
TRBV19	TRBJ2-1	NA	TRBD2	TGTGCCAGTAGTGATTTCGGGGGGGGTTTCGGTGAGCAGTTCTTC	CASSDFGGGFGEQFF
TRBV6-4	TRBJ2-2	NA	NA	TGTGCCAGCCGGGACCAAGGGCACACCGGGGAGCTGTTTTTT	CASRDQGHTGELFF
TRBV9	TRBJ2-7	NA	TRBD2	TGTGCCAGCAGCGTAGGAGGGGTAGCGGGCTTCTACGAGCAGTACTTC	CASSVGGVAGFYEQYF
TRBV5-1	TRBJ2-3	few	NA	TGCGCCAGCAGCCCCAACAGAAACCCTTTAAGCACAGATACGCAGTATTTT	CASSPNRNPLSTDTQYF
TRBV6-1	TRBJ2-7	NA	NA	TGTGCCAGCAGTGAATCGTCCTACGAGCAGTACTTC	CASSESSYEQYF
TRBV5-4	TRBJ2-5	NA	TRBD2	TGTGCCAGCAGCTCGGGACTAGCGCCAAAAGAGACCCAGTACTTC	CASSSGLAPKETQYF
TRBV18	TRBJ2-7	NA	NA	TGTGCCAGCTCACCACGTAGCGAAACCTACGAGCAGTACTTC	CASSPRSETYEQYF
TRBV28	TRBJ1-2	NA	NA	TGTGCCAGCAGCCCCGCGGGGGAGGGAGGGGGCTACACCTTC	CASSPAGEGGGYTF
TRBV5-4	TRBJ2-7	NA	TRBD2	TGTGCCAGCAGCTCCCAACGGACTAGCGGACCCTACGAGCAGTACTTC	CASSSQRTSGPYEQYF